These 30 T cell receptor beta chains share one sample of origin, sequenced in a study of Graves' ophthalmopathy and Graves' hyperthyroidism. RNA transcripts served as template for amplifying TCR beta CDR3 sequences. An initial RT-PCR round employing HTBI primers preceded a second-round multiplex PCR. MiXCR, applied by TCRdb to the multiplex PCR reads, yields one record per CDR3 protein. The sample carries approximately 460,000 distinct CDR3 sequences, 13% to 15% recorded once. Sequencing was carried out using blood. The source is a woman aged 25 to 45 with Graves' ophthalmopathy.

V usage is TRBV27 and J usage is TRBJ2-5; 9 bases map to TRBD1. This CDR3 comprises 15 residues. Germline values: CDR1 MNHEY, CDR2 SMNVEV (reference sequence). J gave up 3 bases and V 6 bases, and 8 bases lay outside the gene matches. The CDR3 nucleotides are TGTGCCAGCAGGAGGCAGACAGGGGGGAAAGAGACCCAGTACTTC. This translates into CASRRQTGGKETQYF.

This clonotype was detected many times. This chain connects TRBV12-3 or TRBV12-4 to TRBJ1-2, with TRBD1 matching over 7 bases. The CDR3 is made up of 14 amino acids. The ends lost 6 bases at V and 8 bases at J; junction bases unmatched: 12. The CDR3 DNA follows: TGTGCCAGCAGGCGAAGACAGGGAAGGGTAGGCTACACCTTC. Translated: CASRRRQGRVGYTF.

The table lists this clonotype with many counts. The chain is built from TRBV27 and TRBJ1-6; D may be TRBD1 (6 bases). The V gene lost 4 bases and the J gene lost 10 bases, with 14 bases spanning the gap. Germline CDR1 and CDR2: MNHEY and SMNVEV (reference sequence). The CDR3 totals 14 residues. CDR3 DNA sequence: TGTGCCAGCAGTTCAGGTGCAGGGGCGTCACCCCTCCACTTT. This gives the protein CASSSGAGASPLHF.

This clonotype was observed many times. The chain links TRBV7-8 to TRBJ1-2, with D unresolved. The V gene's germline CDR1 is SGHVS and CDR2 FQNEAQ. This CDR3 spans 13 amino acids. Trimming took off 4 bases at V and 1 base at J, with 7 bases between the two ends. The DNA for the CDR3 is TGTGCCAGCAGCTCTAGGGTTAACTATGGCTACACCTTC. This encodes CASSSRVNYGYTF. Full variable domain (remainder filled in from reference TRBV7-8 and TRBJ1-2): GAGVSQSPRYKVAKRGQDVALRCDPISGHVSLFWYQQALGQGPEFLTYFQNEAQLDKSGLPSDRFFAERPEGSVSTLKIQRTQQEDSAVYLCASSSRVNYGYTFGSGTRLTVV.

This clonotype was found many times. The V and J genes are TRBV2 and TRBJ2-5, with TRBD2 identical over 11 bases. This CDR3 is 16 amino acids long. Germline trimming cut 4 bases from V and 2 bases from J; bases unmatched to any gene: 6. CDR1 and CDR2 from the germline V gene are SNHLY and FYNNEI. The CDR3 nucleotides are TGTGCCAGCAGTGGACCGGGACTAGCGGCTCAAGAGACCCAGTACTTC. It specifies CASSGPGLAAQETQYF.

This clonotype was picked up a small number of times. The rearrangement uses TRBV12-5 and TRBJ1-1, with 7 positions matching TRBD1. Trimming at V came to 6 bases and at J to 7 bases, leaving 8 bases not matched to a gene. The CDR3 is made up of 13 amino acids. CDR1 is LGHNT and CDR2 is FRNRAP in the germline V gene. The CDR3: CASGSGTANEAFF. The CDR3 DNA reads as TGTGCTAGTGGGTCCGGGACAGCGAATGAAGCTTTCTTT.

The table lists this clonotype with many counts. The chain employs TRBV28 and TRBJ2-4; D gene unclear. Trimming left V 1 base short and J 8 bases short, with 9 bases between. The V gene's germline CDR1 is MDHEN and CDR2 SYDVKM. The CDR3 has 13 amino acids. CDR3 amino acids: CASSLSGRDIQYF. The CDR3 bases are TGTGCCAGCAGTTTATCAGGTCGGGACATTCAGTACTTC. Full variable domain (outside the CDR3, taken from reference TRBV28 and TRBJ2-4): DVKVTQSSRYLVKRTGEKVFLECVQDMDHENMFWYRQDPGLGLRLIYFSYDVKMKEKGDIPEGYSVSREKKERFSLILESASTNQTSMYLCASSLSGRDIQYFGAGTRLSVL.

This clonotype was seen at least ten times. V gene TRBV6-5 combines with J gene TRBJ1-1; TRBD1 might be the D (6 bases). The CDR3 has 15 residues. V was clipped by 2 bases and J by 4 bases, with 14 bases between them. Per the germline V gene, CDR1 is MNHEY and CDR2 is SVGAGI. The CDR3 DNA reads as TGTGCCAGCAGTTACAGAGGGGGGGCCGCCACTGAAGCTTTCTTT. The encoded protein is CASSYRGGAATEAFF.

Notes on this clonotype: Because the CDR3 is missing its conserved closing phenylalanine or tryptophan, this is likely a read error. The chain has TRBV9 and TRBJ2-2; 8 nucleotides agree with TRBD1. Trimming removed 0 bases from V and 6 bases from J; junction bases left unmatched: 7. CDR3 length equals 16 residues. CDR1 is SGDLS and CDR2 is YYNGEE in the germline V gene. The CDR3 sequence: CASSVARRGRPGELFS. The CDR3 nucleotides are TGTGCCAGCAGCGTAGCTCGCAGGGGGCGCCCCGGGGAGCTGTTTTCT.

There are many counts of this clonotype. The chain employs TRBV7-9 and TRBJ2-7, with 10 bases fitting TRBD2. The V gene's germline CDR1 is SEHNR and CDR2 FQNEAQ (reference sequence). The CDR3 has 15 residues. V lost 3 bases, J lost 3 bases, and 5 bases stayed unmatched. The DNA of the CDR3 is TGTGCCAGCAGCTTTTGGTCTAGCGGGAGCTACGAGCAGTACTTC. Its protein product is CASSFWSSGSYEQYF.

As regards this clonotype: A read error is possible here, since a much larger clone lies one base away. Written as DNA, the CDR3 is TGTTCCACCAGTGACCTCATGAACACTGGAGCTTTCTTT. Its translation: CSTSDLMNTGAFF. The rearrangement joins TRBV24-1 to TRBJ1-1; D ambiguous. Germline CDR1 is KGHDR and CDR2 is SFDVKD. The CDR3 length is 13 residues.

The sample holds many counts of this clonotype. This CDR3 is CATSQGQETQYF. DNA for the CDR3: TGTGCCACCAGTCAAGGGCAAGAGACCCAGTACTTC. V gene TRBV24-1 combines with J gene TRBJ2-5; D uncertain. Germline V gives CDR1 KGHDR, CDR2 SFDVKD. CDR3 length: 12 amino acids. The V gene lost 6 bases and the J gene lost 2 bases, with 6 bases spanning the gap.

Ten or more counts support this clonotype. This rearrangement joins TRBV28 to TRBJ2-7; D perhaps matches TRBD1 (6 bases). The V end lost 3 bases, the J end lost 5 bases, and 14 bases lay between the germline ends. In germline, CDR1 is MDHEN, CDR2 SYDVKM. There are 14 residues in the CDR3. CDR3 DNA: TGTGCCAGCAGTTTCGGCAGGGGCATCCACGAGCAGTACTTC. This encodes CASSFGRGIHEQYF.

This clonotype appeared many times. The chain is built from TRBV5-1 and TRBJ2-2; tentatively, D is TRBD1 or TRBD2 (5 bases each). The CDR3 covers 16 residues. The V end lost 8 bases, the J end lost 0 bases, and 17 bases lay between the germline ends. Germline CDR1 SGHRS, CDR2 YFSETQ. The CDR3 DNA reads TGCGCCAGTTTCCCCGGGACCGCCACGAACACCGGGGAGCTGTTTTTT. This gives the protein CASFPGTATNTGELFF.

This clonotype showed up many times. The chain combines TRBV12-3 or TRBV12-4 with TRBJ1-3; D remains ambiguous. Trimming pared 1 base from V and 2 bases from J, leaving 9 bases between. This CDR3 is 15 amino acids long. CDR3 nucleotides: TGTGCCAGCAGTTTAGGCAGACTCGCTGGAAACACCATATATTTT. Its protein is CASSLGRLAGNTIYF.

The sample holds many counts of this clonotype. The CDR3 reads CSALRLAGPYEQYF. CDR3 bases: TGCAGTGCCCTTCGACTAGCGGGGCCCTACGAGCAGTACTTC. The chain uses TRBV20-1 and TRBJ2-7, with 11 bases that match TRBD2. CDR3 length: 14 residues. V lost 6 bases and J lost 2; bases outside the gene matches: 6. The V gene's germline CDR1 is DFQATT and CDR2 SNEGSKA (reference sequence).

This clonotype has a count of ten or more. The chain combines TRBV12-3 or TRBV12-4 with TRBJ1-1; the match to TRBD1 covers 8 bases. This CDR3 comprises 18 residues. J was trimmed by 3 bases and V by 2 bases; bases with no gene match: 14. In DNA, the CDR3 is TGTGCCAGCAGTTTATGGGCAGGGGGCTACGAGATGGACACTGAAGCTTTCTTT. The encoded protein is CASSLWAGGYEMDTEAFF.

As to this clonotype: Without the conserved terminal phenylalanine or tryptophan, this CDR3 likely stems from a read error. The limits of the CDR3 on the DNA are not certain, so only TCRdb's listed CDR3 is given. The chain links TRBV12-3 or TRBV12-4 to TRBJ1-1; TRBD1, the D gene given by the table, was not confirmed from the DNA. Both ends counted, the CDR3 spans 18 residues. The CDR3 loop reads CASSLWAGGYEMDTEALV.

This clonotype was detected a few times. This rearrangement joins TRBV12-3 or TRBV12-4 to TRBJ2-7; 9 positions agree with TRBD2. The CDR3 length is 15 residues. Losses at the gene ends were 3 bases for V and 7 bases for J; bases not matched to a gene: 10. For the CDR3, the DNA is TGTGCCAGCAGTTTTCGACTAGCGGCGGAGGGGGAGCAGTACTTC. This codes for CASSFRLAAEGEQYF.

This clonotype has a count of ten or more. With a much larger clone just one base away, this may be a read error. The chain has TRBV12-3 or TRBV12-4 and TRBJ1-5; no clear D. The CDR3 length is 13 residues. Trimming left V 3 bases short and J 1 base short, with 4 bases between. Here the CDR3 reads CASSFYSNQPQHF. CDR3 coding DNA: TGTGCCAGCAGTTTTTACAGCAATCAGCCCCAGCATTTT.

The sample holds many counts of this clonotype. The rearrangement uses TRBV7-8 and TRBJ2-2, with TRBD2 identical over 11 bases. This CDR3 region has 18 residues. Germline loops: CDR1 SGHVS, CDR2 FQNEAQ. V was pared by 0 bases and J by 6 bases, with 9 bases of the junction left unmatched. The CDR3 DNA is TGTGCCAGCAGCTTAGCTATCCGGCTAGCGGGAGGTGCCGGGGAGCTGTTTTTT. This translates into CASSLAIRLAGGAGELFF.

There are many counts of this clonotype. V and J are TRBV28 and TRBJ1-2; D not certain. V gave up 6 bases and J gave up 7 bases, with 21 bases separating them. The CDR3 is 15 residues long. Per germline, CDR1 MDHEN and CDR2 SYDVKM. In DNA form, the CDR3 reads TGTGCCAGCAGCCCCTTAGTCGGCGCGCAACTTGGCTACACCTTC. Translation gives CASSPLVGAQLGYTF.

In its sample, this clonotype was seen many times. This chain joins TRBV12-3 or TRBV12-4 and TRBJ2-5, with 8 nucleotides matching TRBD2. V shed 2 bases and J 2 bases; nucleotides not matched to a gene: 4. The length of the CDR3 is 15 residues. This CDR3 is CASSLMREAQETQYF. The DNA of the CDR3 is TGTGCCAGCAGTTTAATGCGGGAGGCACAAGAGACCCAGTACTTC.

CDR3 residues: CATGGQGAWNEQFF. The CDR3 bases are TGTGCCACCGGCGGACAGGGGGCTTGGAATGAGCAGTTCTTC. The chain couples TRBV24-1 to TRBJ2-1; 11 positions agree with TRBD1. This CDR3 contains 14 residues. J gave up 7 bases and V 9 bases, and 7 bases lay outside the gene matches. Germline assignment: CDR1 KGHDR and CDR2 SFDVKD.

About this clonotype: The conserved final phenylalanine or tryptophan is absent from the CDR3, which likely points to a read error. V and J are TRBV4-1 and TRBJ1-5; weak D call: TRBD1 (5 bases). The CDR3 length is 13 residues. The V gene lost 4 bases and the J gene lost 7 bases, with 11 bases spanning the gap. From germline, CDR1 is MGHRA and CDR2 YSYEKL. This CDR3 is CASSLGVGQPQHY. For the CDR3, the DNA is TGCGCCAGCAGCCTGGGGGTGGGCCAGCCCCAGCATTAT.

The chain combines TRBV6-1 with TRBJ1-2; no firm D call. CDR3 length: 14 residues. The ends were cut back, 3 bases at V and 3 bases at J, with 11 bases in the middle. Germline-derived CDR1 and CDR2 are MNHNS and SASEGT. Here the CDR3 reads CASSDEGSDYGYTF. The CDR3 DNA is TGTGCCAGCAGTGACGAGGGATCCGACTATGGCTACACCTTC.

In this sample, this clonotype turned up many times. The chain links TRBV19 to TRBJ1-2; D ambiguous. Germline CDR1 LNHDA, CDR2 SQIVND (reference sequence). Between the trimmed V and J ends, which lost 3 bases and 8 bases, there was a span of 16 bases. The CDR3 contains 14 residues. For the CDR3, the DNA is TGTGCCAGTAGTATCGGCGTTCCCCTCGCGGGCTACACCTTC. Protein: CASSIGVPLAGYTF.

This clonotype has ten or more counts. This rearrangement joins TRBV12-3 or TRBV12-4 to TRBJ1-5; 7 nucleotides line up with TRBD1. This CDR3 region has 15 residues. V shed 5 bases, J shed 8 bases, and the junction held 12 bases outside the gene matches. The CDR3 sequence is CASSRDSSVVEPQHF. In DNA form, the CDR3 reads TGTGCCAGCAGTCGGGACAGCTCTGTAGTGGAGCCCCAGCATTTT.

This clonotype was detected ten times or more. The chain recombines TRBV10-3 with TRBJ1-1, with D uncertain. V lost 7 bases and J 0 bases, leaving 12 bases between the germline ends. The germline gives CDR1 ENHRY, CDR2 SYGVKD. CDR3 length equals 14 residues. The CDR3 DNA reads as TGTGCCATCAATGGCGGAGGGATGAACACTGAAGCTTTCTTT. Translating gives CAINGGGMNTEAFF.

This clonotype was recorded many times. V is TRBV12-5 and J is TRBJ1-5; no reliable D call. V lost 1 base, J lost 3 bases, and 4 bases lay in between. The CDR3 covers 13 residues. Germline V gives CDR1 LGHNT, CDR2 FRNRAP. In DNA form, the CDR3 reads TGTGCTAGTGGTTTGGGAATCAATCAGCCCCAGCATTTT. Translation: CASGLGINQPQHF.